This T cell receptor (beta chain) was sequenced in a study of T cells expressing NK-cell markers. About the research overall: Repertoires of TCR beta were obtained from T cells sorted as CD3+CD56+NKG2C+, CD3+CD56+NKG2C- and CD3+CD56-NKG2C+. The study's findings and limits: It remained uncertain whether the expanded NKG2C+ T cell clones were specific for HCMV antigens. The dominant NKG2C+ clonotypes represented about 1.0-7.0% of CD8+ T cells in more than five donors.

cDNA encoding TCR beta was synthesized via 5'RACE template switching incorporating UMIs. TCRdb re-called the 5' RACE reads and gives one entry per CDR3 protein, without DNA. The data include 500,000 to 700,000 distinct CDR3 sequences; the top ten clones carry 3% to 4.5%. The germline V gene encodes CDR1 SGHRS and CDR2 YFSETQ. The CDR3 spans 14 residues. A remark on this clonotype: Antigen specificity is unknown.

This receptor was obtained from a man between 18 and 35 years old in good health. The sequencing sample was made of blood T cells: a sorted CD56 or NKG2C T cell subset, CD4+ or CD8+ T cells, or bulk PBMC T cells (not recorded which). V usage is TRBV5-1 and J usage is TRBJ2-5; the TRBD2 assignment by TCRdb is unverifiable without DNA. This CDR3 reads CASSLGAGRETQYF.